These 10 T cell receptor beta chains came from one sample sequenced in a study of neurological immune-mediated disorders (dated by TCRdb to between 2018 and 2021). The library was made by 5' RACE. Sequencing relied on an Illumina HiSeq 2500. TCRdb reanalyzed the raw reads on its own, using fastp at Q25 for trimming and MiXCR for clone calling, and kept in-frame beta chains. When rows share a CDR3 protein, they turn into one entry using the most common DNA and genes. Counted in this sample were about 26,000 distinct CDR3 sequences; around 3.4% of them appeared once. The ten largest clones add up to roughly 7% of the sample. Sequencing was done on a sample of PBMCs. Every receptor here comes from a woman in her thirties with multiple sclerosis.

This sequence joins TRBV20-1 and TRBJ2-2, with D maybe TRBD1 (6 bases). Per the germline V gene, CDR1 is DFQATT and CDR2 is SNEGSKA (reference sequence). The CDR3 runs 14 residues. Trimming removed 3 bases at V and 0 bases at J, with 8 bases between. CDR3 in DNA: TGCAGTGCTAGCCGGGACACGAACACCGGGGAGCTGTTTTTT. It codes for CSASRDTNTGELFF.

Ten or more counts support this clonotype. Mismatch with germline at one junction end may stem from a read error. This chain connects TRBV7-8 to TRBJ1-6; unclear D gene. This CDR3 has 13 amino acids. Germline-derived CDR1 and CDR2 are SGHVS and FQNEAQ. The CDR3 here is CASSQDGWKPLNF. The CDR3 bases are TGTGCCAGCAGCCAAGACGGCTGGAAGCCCCTCAACTTT.

This clonotype was found many times. The rearrangement joins TRBV20-1 to TRBJ1-6; perhaps TRBD1 as D (5 bases). Trimming pared 3 bases from V and 6 bases from J, leaving 12 bases between. CDR1 is DFQATT, CDR2 SNEGSKA, per germline (reference sequence). CDR3 size: 14 residues. This CDR3 reads CSASPAGTNSPLHF. The CDR3 DNA is TGCAGTGCTAGCCCTGCAGGGACTAATTCACCCCTCCACTTT.

A note on this clonotype: A much larger clonotype is one base distant, so this may be a read error. The chain recombines TRBV20-1 with TRBJ1-1; weak D call: TRBD1 (5 bases). The V gene lost 1 base and the J gene lost 9 bases, with 21 bases spanning the gap. CDR3 size: 15 residues. Looked up from germline, CDR1 is DFQATT and CDR2 is SNEGSKA (reference sequence). The CDR3 DNA sequence: TGCAGTGCTAGAGCCCACCGAAAGGGGACCCCTCAAGCTTTCTTT. This codes for CSARAHRKGTPQAFF.

This clonotype was observed at least ten times. The chain recombines TRBV19 with TRBJ1-5; D possibly corresponds to TRBD1 (5 bases). V was pared by 5 bases and J by 7 bases, with 15 bases between. Germline V lookup: CDR1 LNHDA, CDR2 SQIVND (reference sequence). This CDR3 contains 14 residues. CDR3 sequence reads: CASSDRDGRQPQHF. CDR3 nucleotide sequence: TGTGCCAGTAGTGATCGGGACGGCCGGCAGCCCCAGCATTTT. Filled out from reference TRBV19 and TRBJ1-5, the complete variable domain reads DGGITQSPKYLFRKEGQNVTLSCEQNLNHDAMYWYRQDPGQGLRLIYYSQIVNDFQKGDIAEGYSVSREKKESFPLTVTSAQKNPTAFYLCASSDRDGRQPQHFGDGTRLSIL.

This clonotype was counted ten times or more. V usage is TRBV10-3 and J usage is TRBJ2-1; no clear D gene. V lost 0 bases and J lost 8, with 11 bases in between. The CDR3 runs 14 residues. Germline V CDR1 and CDR2: ENHRY, SYGVKD. The CDR3 region is CAISESSQLHEQFF. The DNA of the CDR3 is TGTGCCATCAGTGAGTCGAGCCAGCTCCATGAGCAGTTCTTC.

This clonotype was seen a few times. This may be a read error: a much more frequent sequence differs by one nucleotide. This rearrangement joins TRBV4-3 to TRBJ2-7, with 8 nucleotides matching TRBD1. V trimming: 3 bases; J trimming: 7 bases; junction bases outside the gene matches: 5. Germline CDR1 is LGHNA and CDR2 is YSLEER. CDR3 length: 13 residues. Here the CDR3 DNA reads TGCGCCAGCAGCCACCCAGGGGGCCAAGAGCAGTACTTC. Its protein product is CASSHPGGQEQYF.

This clonotype was detected ten times or more. The chain recombines TRBV6-5 with TRBJ1-2, with D possibly matching TRBD1 (5 bases). The CDR3 has 12 amino acids. Trimming left V 7 bases short and J 8 bases short, with 14 bases between. Per germline, CDR1 MNHEY and CDR2 SVGAGI. The DNA for the CDR3 is TGTGCCAGCACCCTCTCAGGGAGAGGCTACACCTTC. Protein product: CASTLSGRGYTF.

This clonotype was counted at least ten times. CDR3 nucleotides: TGCAGTGCTACTGCACTCTCATGGCAAACCTACAATGAGCAGTTCTTC. Translated: CSATALSWQTYNEQFF. The chain links TRBV20-1 to TRBJ2-1; D remains ambiguous. The CDR3 length is 16 residues. Between the trimmed V and J ends, which lost 4 bases and 2 bases, there was a span of 18 bases. Per the germline V gene, CDR1 is DFQATT and CDR2 is SNEGSKA (reference sequence).

This clonotype was seen ten or more times. This chain uses TRBV12-3 or TRBV12-4 with TRBJ1-1, with D unclear. Trimming removed 4 bases at V and 7 bases at J, with 7 bases between. The CDR3 is 11 residues long. The CDR3 bases are TGTGCCAGCAGTTACGGTTATGAAGCTTTCTTT. Translating it yields CASSYGYEAFF.